The 17 T cell receptor beta chains presented below share a single source sample, sequenced in a study of control samples from healthy donors and cancer patients. Libraries were prepared by immunoSEQ multiplex PCR; TCRdb keeps only in-frame clonotypes and omits some of them. The sample contains about 130,000 clones, 80% to 95% of which appear only once. The sequenced sample was blood. The origin of the receptors is a man younger than 35 in good health.

The genes are TRBV5-1 and TRBJ2-5, with 8 bases identical to TRBD2. CDR1 SGHRS and CDR2 YFSETQ come from the germline V gene. After removal of 1 base from V and 2 bases from J, the junction contained 4 bases not matched to a gene. The CDR3 consists of 15 residues. The DNA of the CDR3 is TGCGCCAGCAGCTTGCTACCGGGGGGGCAAGAGACCCAGTACTTC. Translation gives CASSLLPGGQETQYF.

The rearrangement links TRBV7-8 to TRBJ2-7; perhaps TRBD2 as D (6 bases). CDR1 is SGHVS and CDR2 is FQNEAQ in the germline V gene. V was cut by 7 bases and J by 4 bases, with 17 bases left in between. This CDR3 is built from 14 residues. The CDR3 loop reads CASMPGSGSYEQYF. The CDR3, as DNA: TGTGCCAGCATGCCGGGTAGCGGTTCGTACGAGCAGTACTTC.

The rearrangement joins TRBV18 to TRBJ1-5; 9 bases align to TRBD1. The CDR3 spans 16 residues. Germline V gene data show CDR1 as KGHSH and CDR2 as LQKENI. V was pared by 2 bases and J by 5 bases, with 7 bases of the junction left unmatched. DNA for the CDR3: TGTGCCAGCTCACCATCCCAGGGGACAGGGTATCAGCCCCAGCATTTT. Protein: CASSPSQGTGYQPQHF. The full variable domain, with the rest looked up from reference TRBV18 and TRBJ1-5, is NAGVMQNPRHLVRRRGQEARLRCSPMKGHSHVYWYRQLPEEGLKFMVYLQKENIIDESGMPKERFSAEFPKEGPSILRIQQVVRGDSAAYFCASSPSQGTGYQPQHFGDGTRLSIL.

The CDR3 is CASSKGGGRNYGYTF. The CDR3 DNA sequence: TGTGCCAGCAGCAAGGGAGGGGGGAGGAACTATGGCTACACCTTC. This chain joins TRBV27 and TRBJ1-2; a possible D gene is TRBD1 (6 bases). Germline CDR1 is MNHEY and CDR2 is SMNVEV (reference sequence). The CDR3 has 15 residues. Trimming took 6 bases from V and 2 from J, leaving 16 bases between them.

This clone has a single count. The rearrangement uses TRBV6-1 and TRBJ1-1; D is unresolved. Germline CDR1 and CDR2: MNHNS and SASEGT. Trimming took off 2 bases at V and 1 base at J, with 8 bases between the two ends. The CDR3 length is 14 residues. CDR3 in DNA: TGTGCCAGCAGTGAAATACGGGGGAACACTGAAGCTTTCTTT. Translation: CASSEIRGNTEAFF.

The rearrangement uses TRBV11-2 and TRBJ1-4; 7 bases align to TRBD1. CDR3 length: 16 amino acids. Per germline, CDR1 SGHAT and CDR2 FQNNGV. J was trimmed by 4 bases and V by 4 bases; bases with no gene match: 9. The CDR3 DNA follows: TGTGCCAGCAGCTCAAGTAGGGACAGCTTTAATGAAAAACTGTTTTTT. It is translated as CASSSSRDSFNEKLFF.

The chain has TRBV5-1 and TRBJ1-1, with unresolved D. This CDR3 is 14 amino acids long. Germline V gene data show CDR1 as SGHRS and CDR2 as YFSETQ. Between the trimmed V and J ends, which lost 0 bases and 1 base, there was a span of 7 bases. CDR3 loop: CASSLVLSNTEAFF. The CDR3 DNA reads as TGCGCCAGCAGCTTGGTCCTGTCGAACACTGAAGCTTTCTTT.

V usage is TRBV7-9 and J usage is TRBJ2-7, with a tentative D call TRBD2 (5 bases). CDR1 and CDR2 from the germline V gene are SEHNR and FQNEAQ (reference sequence). The CDR3 runs 15 residues. With 6 bases removed from V and 3 bases from J, the gap between germline ends came to 18 bases. CDR3 region: CASSLSSARGYEQYF. The DNA for the CDR3 is TGTGCCAGCAGTCTGTCTTCCGCACGGGGCTACGAGCAGTACTTC. The full variable domain, in which reference TRBV7-9 and TRBJ2-7 provide the parts outside the CDR3, is DTGVSQNPRHKITKRGQNVTFRCDPISEHNRLYWYRQTLGQGPEFLTYFQNEAQLEKSRLLSDRFSAERPKGSFSTLEIQRTEQGDSAMYLCASSLSSARGYEQYFGPGTRLTVT.

V usage is TRBV6-1 and J usage is TRBJ2-2; TRBD2 agrees at 12 bases. The CDR3 has 15 amino acids. V gave up 2 bases and J gave up 6 bases; unmatched junction bases: 1. The germline gives CDR1 MNHNS, CDR2 SASEGT. The CDR3 DNA follows: TGTGCCAGCAGTGAACTAGCGGGGGGGCCCGGGGAGCTGTTTTTT. This translates into CASSELAGGPGELFF.

This clone has only one observation. V and J are TRBV5-4 and TRBJ1-6; TRBD1 agrees at 8 bases. Germline assignment: CDR1 SGHNT and CDR2 YYREEE (reference sequence). J gave up 6 bases and V 4 bases, and 0 bases lay outside the gene matches. The CDR3 sequence is 13 residues long. CDR3 sequence reads: CASSGQGNSPLHF. In nucleotides, the CDR3 is TGTGCCAGCAGCGGACAGGGTAATTCACCCCTCCACTTT.

This chain connects TRBV11-3 to TRBJ2-5, with D hard to call. The V gene lost 2 bases and the J gene lost 0 bases, with 4 bases spanning the gap. Germline CDR1 SGHNT, CDR2 YENEEA. The CDR3 sequence is 13 residues long. The CDR3 nucleotides are TGTGCCAGCAGCTTAAGTCACCAAGAGACCCAGTACTTC. The encoded protein is CASSLSHQETQYF.

The V call is TRBV27, the J call TRBJ2-7, with no clear D. The germline V gene has CDR1 MNHEY and CDR2 SMNVEV (reference sequence). V shed 8 bases and J shed 0 bases, with 14 bases lying between them. This CDR3 has 14 amino acids. CDR3: CASWRGGSSYEQYF. The CDR3 bases are TGTGCCAGCTGGCGAGGCGGTAGCTCCTACGAGCAGTACTTC.

V and J are TRBV2 and TRBJ2-5, with D unresolved. Trimming took 3 bases from V and 0 from J, leaving 11 bases between them. The germline gives CDR1 SNHLY, CDR2 FYNNEI. This CDR3 comprises 15 residues. The CDR3 protein is CASSDPGFNQETQYF. CDR3 in DNA: TGTGCCAGCAGTGATCCGGGTTTTAACCAAGAGACCCAGTACTTC.

This chain connects TRBV5-1 to TRBJ1-3; D gene unclear. Trimming shortened V by 4 bases and J by 0 bases, and 2 bases separated the two germline ends. Germline CDR1 is SGHRS and CDR2 is YFSETQ. CDR3 length: 12 residues. This chain's CDR3 is CASSNSGNTIYF. The CDR3 coding sequence is TGCGCCAGCAGCAACTCTGGAAACACCATATATTTT.

The chain joins TRBV5-4 to TRBJ1-2, with D unresolved. The germline V gene has CDR1 SGHNT and CDR2 YYREEE (reference sequence). V lost 3 bases and J 5 bases, leaving 14 bases between the germline ends. CDR3 length: 14 amino acids. The CDR3 spells CASSSDQETYGYTF. The CDR3 nucleotides are TGTGCCAGCAGCTCCGATCAGGAAACTTATGGCTACACCTTC. The whole variable domain, filled in from reference TRBV5-4 and TRBJ1-2, reads ETGVTQSPTHLIKTRGQQVTLRCSSQSGHNTVSWYQQALGQGPQFIFQYYREEENGRGNFPPRFSGLQFPNYSSELNVNALELDDSALYLCASSSDQETYGYTFGSGTRLTVV.

The chain links TRBV6-5 to TRBJ2-7, with D maybe TRBD1 (5 bases). Per germline, CDR1 MNHEY and CDR2 SVGAGI. Trimming removed 2 bases at V and 4 bases at J, with 6 bases between. The CDR3 covers 12 residues. CDR3 amino acids: CASSYRGYEQYF. The CDR3 DNA reads TGTGCCAGCAGTTACAGGGGATACGAGCAGTACTTC.

J is TRBJ1-2 and V is TRBV3-1 (or the pseudogene TRBV3-2); TRBD1 is a possible D gene (5 bases). This CDR3 comprises 13 residues. The V and J ends lost 2 bases and 13 bases respectively, with 17 bases between them. Per germline, CDR1 LGHDT and CDR2 YNNKEL (reference sequence). CDR3 DNA sequence: TGTGCCAGCAGCCAAACCAGAACCGATAGGGGCACCTTC. This codes for CASSQTRTDRGTF.